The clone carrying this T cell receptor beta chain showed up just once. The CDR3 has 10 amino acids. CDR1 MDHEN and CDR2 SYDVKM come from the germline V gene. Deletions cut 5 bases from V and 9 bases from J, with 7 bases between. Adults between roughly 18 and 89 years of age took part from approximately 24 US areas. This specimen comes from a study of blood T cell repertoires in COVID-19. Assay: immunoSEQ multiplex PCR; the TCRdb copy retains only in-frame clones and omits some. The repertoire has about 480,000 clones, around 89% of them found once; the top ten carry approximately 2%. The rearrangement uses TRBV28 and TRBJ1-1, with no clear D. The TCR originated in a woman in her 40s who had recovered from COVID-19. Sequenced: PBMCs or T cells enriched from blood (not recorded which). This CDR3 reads CASSGRQAFF. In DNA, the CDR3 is TGTGCCAGCAGTGGGAGACAAGCTTTCTTT.